The 20 T cell receptor beta chains in this list originate from one sample, sequenced in a study of shared T cell receptors in the human thymus. Profiled with immunoSEQ multiplex PCR; TCRdb holds only in-frame clones, not every one. This table holds roughly 710,000 clones, roughly 88% found once. These same data were also listed under a study on human thymus T cells.

Sequenced: thymocytes. These receptors all stem from a girl under three years old with a congenital heart defect.

The chain couples TRBV30 to TRBJ2-5; 7 bases agree with TRBD2. The CDR3 spans 11 residues. The ends lost 4 bases at V and 5 bases at J; junction bases unmatched: 1. Germline CDR1 and CDR2: GTSNPN and SVGIG (reference sequence). For the CDR3, the DNA is TGTGCCTGGATGGGGGGGGAGACCCAGTACTTC. Its translation: CAWMGGETQYF.

The CDR3 spells CASSFWANTEAFF. The CDR3 coding sequence is TGTGCCAGCAGCTTCTGGGCGAACACTGAAGCTTTCTTT. The rearrangement joins TRBV7-2 to TRBJ1-1, with unresolved D. V was trimmed by 3 bases and J by 1 base, leaving 6 bases between them. The V gene's germline CDR1 is SGHTA and CDR2 FQGNSA. This CDR3 has 13 amino acids.

This chain connects TRBV7-4 to TRBJ1-5; the match to TRBD1 covers 7 bases. CDR3 length: 15 residues. Trimming took 4 bases from V and 5 from J; bases not matched to a gene: 8. Germline CDR1 and CDR2: SGHVT and SQSDAQ. CDR3 coding DNA: TGTGCCAGCAGCTGTCCGACAGGGCTTCATCAGCCCCAGCATTTT. The encoded protein is CASSCPTGLHQPQHF. The variable domain in full, completed from reference TRBV7-4 and TRBJ1-5, reads GAGVSQSPRYKVAKRGRDVALRCDSISGHVTLYWYRQTLGQGSEVLTYSQSDAQRDKSGRPSGRFSAERPERSVSTLKIQRTEQGDSAVYLCASSCPTGLHQPQHFGDGTRLSIL.

The chain links TRBV5-1 to TRBJ1-5; D gene ambiguous. Trimming shortened V by 4 bases and J by 1 base, and 15 bases separated the two germline ends. Germline V CDR1 and CDR2: SGHRS, YFSETQ. The CDR3 loop spans 16 amino acids. The CDR3 DNA follows: TGCGCCAGCAGCCCCTTCCCGCGGTCGAGCAATCAGCCCCAGCATTTT. Its translation: CASSPFPRSSNQPQHF. The entire variable domain, with the rest obtained from reference TRBV5-1 and TRBJ1-5, is as follows: KAGVTQTPRYLIKTRGQQVTLSCSPISGHRSVSWYQQTPGQGLQFLFEYFSETQRNKGNFPGRFSGRQFSNSRSEMNVSTLELGDSALYLCASSPFPRSSNQPQHFGDGTRLSIL.

J is TRBJ1-1 and V is TRBV5-1, with unresolved D. This CDR3 is built from 14 residues. The ends were cut back, 4 bases at V and 0 bases at J, with 10 bases in the middle. CDR1 is SGHRS and CDR2 is YFSETQ in the germline V gene. CDR3 protein: CASSPGLMNTEAFF. The CDR3, as DNA: TGCGCCAGCAGCCCAGGACTGATGAACACTGAAGCTTTCTTT.

The chain recombines TRBV6-5 with TRBJ2-5; 7 nucleotides agree with TRBD2. CDR1 is MNHEY and CDR2 is SVGAGI in the germline V gene. The CDR3 sequence is 14 residues long. The junction had 7 bases not matched to a gene; V was cut back by 7 bases and J by 2 bases. The CDR3 spells CASTERGDQETQYF. The CDR3 DNA reads as TGTGCCAGCACCGAGCGGGGAGATCAAGAGACCCAGTACTTC.

V usage is TRBV6-5 and J usage is TRBJ1-2; TRBD1 matches 7 bases. The germline V gene has CDR1 MNHEY and CDR2 SVGAGI. V shed 5 bases, J shed 7 bases, and the junction held 7 bases outside the gene matches. The CDR3 totals 13 residues. The CDR3 spells CASSPDRVAGYTF. The DNA for the CDR3 is TGTGCCAGCAGTCCTGACAGGGTGGCTGGCTACACCTTC.

V usage is TRBV5-1 and J usage is TRBJ1-2; 12 bases align to TRBD1. V lost 3 bases, J lost 4 bases, and 10 bases stayed unmatched. This CDR3 comprises 17 residues. CDR1 is SGHRS and CDR2 is YFSETQ in the germline V gene. CDR3 DNA: TGCGCCAGCAGCTGGTCCCGGGACAGGGGGCATGCCTATGGCTACACCTTC. This sequence encodes CASSWSRDRGHAYGYTF.

In this sample, this clone turned up a few times. CDR3 amino acids: CASKFGGNQGTEAFF. The CDR3, as DNA: TGTGCCAGCAAATTTGGCGGGAACCAGGGCACTGAAGCTTTCTTT. This chain links TRBV14 with TRBJ1-1; possibly TRBD1 for D (5 bases). The germline V and J ends were trimmed by 7 bases and 4 bases, with 19 bases remaining between them. The germline CDR1 and CDR2 sequences are SGHDN and FVKESK. This CDR3 has 15 residues.

The chain recombines TRBV27 with TRBJ1-6, with a tentative D call TRBD1 (6 bases). The ends were cut back, 6 bases at V and 4 bases at J, with 13 bases in the middle. Germline loops: CDR1 MNHEY, CDR2 SMNVEV (reference sequence). The length of the CDR3 is 15 residues. CDR3 sequence (DNA): TGTGCCAGCAGCCCTACCACAGGGTATAATTCACCCCTCCACTTT. Protein product: CASSPTTGYNSPLHF.

This clone was found once. The rearrangement uses TRBV4-3 and TRBJ1-1, with D unclear. Trimming cost V 0 bases and J 1 base, with 6 bases left between them. CDR3 length: 14 residues. Germline CDR1 is LGHNA and CDR2 is YSLEER. Here the CDR3 DNA reads TGCGCCAGCAGCCAAGACCCCGGGAACACTGAAGCTTTCTTT. As protein: CASSQDPGNTEAFF.

The chain links TRBV5-1 to TRBJ1-2; TRBD1 is a possible D gene (6 bases). This CDR3 contains 15 residues. Germline loops: CDR1 SGHRS, CDR2 YFSETQ. V shed 0 bases and J shed 4 bases, with 13 bases lying between them. The CDR3 nucleotides are TGCGCCAGCAGCTTGGATGGACAGTCCGCCTATGGCTACACCTTC. Its protein is CASSLDGQSAYGYTF. The variable domain in full, with the rest retrieved from reference TRBV5-1 and TRBJ1-2, is KAGVTQTPRYLIKTRGQQVTLSCSPISGHRSVSWYQQTPGQGLQFLFEYFSETQRNKGNFPGRFSGRQFSNSRSEMNVSTLELGDSALYLCASSLDGQSAYGYTFGSGTRLTVV.

This clone was found once. The chain recombines TRBV29-1 with TRBJ1-2; D is undetermined. The germline CDR1 and CDR2 sequences are SQVTM and ANQGSEA. The CDR3 sequence is 13 residues long. The V and J ends lost 6 bases and 5 bases respectively, with 16 bases between them. The CDR3 loop reads CSVAQSRVYGYTF. CDR3 DNA: TGCAGCGTAGCCCAAAGTAGAGTTTATGGCTACACCTTC.

The V and J genes are TRBV5-1 and TRBJ1-1; TRBD1 is a possible D gene (5 bases). V was cut by 4 bases and J by 4 bases, with 11 bases left in between. Germline V lookup: CDR1 SGHRS, CDR2 YFSETQ. This CDR3 is 13 amino acids long. CDR3 bases: TGCGCCAGCAGCGATCAAGGGGTCACTGAAGCTTTCTTT. Translating it yields CASSDQGVTEAFF.

CDR3 nucleotides: TGTGCCAGCAGTGACACCCCGGGACAGGGGAGGACAGATACGCAGTATTTT. Translation gives CASSDTPGQGRTDTQYF. The V gene is TRBV28, the J gene TRBJ2-3; the match to TRBD1 covers 10 bases. There are 17 residues in the CDR3. Germline CDR1 is MDHEN and CDR2 is SYDVKM. V lost 5 bases and J lost 3; bases outside the gene matches: 11.

The chain recombines TRBV27 with TRBJ2-1; TRBD2 aligns across 7 bases. Germline V gene sequence: CDR1 MNHEY, CDR2 SMNVEV (reference sequence). This CDR3 has 13 amino acids. V was pared by 4 bases and J by 4 bases, with 1 base of the junction left unmatched. CDR3 sequence: CASSWDYYNEQFF. DNA of the CDR3: TGTGCCAGCAGTTGGGACTATTACAATGAGCAGTTCTTC.

This clone was picked up one time. The chain uses TRBV28 and TRBJ1-5; 9 positions match TRBD1. Germline assignment: CDR1 MDHEN and CDR2 SYDVKM. Trimming at V came to 5 bases and at J to 0 bases, leaving 17 bases not matched to a gene. This CDR3 is built from 20 residues. The CDR3 here is CASSPKLDRGEGPSNQPQHF. For the CDR3, the DNA is TGTGCCAGCAGTCCAAAACTGGACAGGGGTGAGGGACCTAGCAATCAGCCCCAGCATTTT. The full variable domain, in which reference TRBV28 and TRBJ1-5 provide the parts outside the CDR3, is DVKVTQSSRYLVKRTGEKVFLECVQDMDHENMFWYRQDPGLGLRLIYFSYDVKMKEKGDIPEGYSVSREKKERFSLILESASTNQTSMYLCASSPKLDRGEGPSNQPQHFGDGTRLSIL.

V usage is TRBV7-2 and J usage is TRBJ1-6; D is unclear. The V end lost 1 base, the J end lost 5 bases, and 12 bases lay between the germline ends. Germline V CDR1 and CDR2: SGHTA, FQGNSA. The CDR3 contains 16 residues. The CDR3 DNA reads TGTGCCAGCAGCTTAGTGGCCGGGAAGGATAATTCACCCCTCCACTTT. This translates into CASSLVAGKDNSPLHF.

V and J are TRBV19 and TRBJ1-2; no reliable D call. CDR1 LNHDA and CDR2 SQIVND come from the germline V gene (reference sequence). The CDR3 runs to 14 residues. Trimming removed 3 bases from V and 4 bases from J, with 12 bases in between. CDR3 DNA sequence: TGTGCCAGTAGTATCGATTCAAGGAGCTATGGCTACACCTTC. Its protein product is CASSIDSRSYGYTF.

This clone was detected a few times. The chain employs TRBV4-3 and TRBJ2-2, with 12 bases matching TRBD2. CDR1 is LGHNA and CDR2 is YSLEER in the germline V gene. CDR3 length equals 17 residues. Trimming cost V 3 bases and J 1 base; bases outside gene matches: 3. As DNA, the CDR3 is TGCGCCAGCAGCCATGCTAGCGGGGGGGTGAACACCGGGGAGCTGTTTTTT. Translation: CASSHASGGVNTGELFF.